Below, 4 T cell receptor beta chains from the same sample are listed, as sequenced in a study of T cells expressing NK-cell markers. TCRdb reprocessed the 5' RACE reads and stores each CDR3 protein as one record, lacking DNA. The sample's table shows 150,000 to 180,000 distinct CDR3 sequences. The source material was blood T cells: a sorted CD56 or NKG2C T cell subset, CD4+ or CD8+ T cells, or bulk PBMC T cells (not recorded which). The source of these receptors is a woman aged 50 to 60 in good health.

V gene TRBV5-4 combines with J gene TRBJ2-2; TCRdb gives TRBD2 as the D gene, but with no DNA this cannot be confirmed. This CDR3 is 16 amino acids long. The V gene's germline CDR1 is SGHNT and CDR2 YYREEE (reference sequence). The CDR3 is CASSSRLAANTGELFF. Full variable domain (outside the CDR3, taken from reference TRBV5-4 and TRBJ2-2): ETGVTQSPTHLIKTRGQQVTLRCSSQSGHNTVSWYQQALGQGPQFIFQYYREEENGRGNFPPRFSGLQFPNYSSELNVNALELDDSALYLCASSSRLAANTGELFFGEGSRLTVL.

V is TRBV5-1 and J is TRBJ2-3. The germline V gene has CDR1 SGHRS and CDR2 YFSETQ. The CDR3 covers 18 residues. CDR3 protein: CASSRSGRAPTSTDTQYF.

CDR3 protein: CSVDFPSGRAEDTQYF. V is TRBV29-1 and J is TRBJ2-3; without DNA, the TCRdb call of TRBD2 cannot be checked. The CDR3 sequence is 16 residues long. CDR1 and CDR2 (germline): SQVTM, ANQGSEA.

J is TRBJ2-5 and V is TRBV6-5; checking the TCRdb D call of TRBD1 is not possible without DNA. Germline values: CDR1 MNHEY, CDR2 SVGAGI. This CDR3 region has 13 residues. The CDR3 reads CASSWTGQETQYF.